This T cell receptor (beta chain) was sequenced for a study of T cells in Graves' hyperthyroidism and ophthalmopathy. Germline V gene data show CDR1 as DFQATT and CDR2 as SNEGSKA (reference sequence). The CDR3 covers 18 residues. Trimming at V came to 4 bases and at J to 6 bases, leaving 20 bases not matched to a gene. Graves' hyperthyroidism was deemed stable given no ophthalmopathy progression within 18 months. Exclusion criteria comprised uncontrolled infection, other autoimmune disease, pregnancy or lactation. The TCR beta CDR3 regions underwent amplification using RNA transcripts as the source. RT-PCR in the first round (using the HTBI primer set) targeted the TCR CDR3. TCRdb redid the calling of the multiplex PCR reads with MiXCR, one entry per CDR3 protein. The sample has roughly 630,000 distinct CDR3 sequences; about 15% are singletons. Overall study results and limits: Blood also held most thyroid clonotypes expanded beyond 0.001.

This clonotype was counted only a few times. The target antigen is unknown. The sample was blood. This clonotype was obtained from a woman aged 30 to 39 with Graves' hyperthyroidism. The genes are TRBV20-1 and TRBJ1-5; 8 bases align to TRBD1. CDR3 protein: CSAKTIYGRAGGSQPQHF. For the CDR3, the DNA is TGCAGTGCTAAAACTATATATGGGAGGGCAGGGGGCAGTCAGCCCCAGCATTTT.